What follows are 8 T cell receptor beta chains derived from one specimen sequenced in a study of blood T cell repertoires in COVID-19. Generated by immunoSEQ multiplex PCR, the TCRdb table keeps only in-frame clones and is missing some. The repertoire holds 250,000 or so clones, with approximately 80% as singletons. Sequencing input: peripheral blood. All receptors derive from a woman between 18 and 30 years old with acute or convalescent COVID-19.

This sequence joins TRBV11-2 and TRBJ1-2, with D unresolved. Germline V lookup: CDR1 SGHAT, CDR2 FQNNGV. V was trimmed by 4 bases and J by 8 bases, leaving 23 bases between them. This CDR3 is built from 16 residues. CDR3 bases: TGTGCCAGCAGCTCCCTACCGGCGAGAACTGAGGGAGGCTACACCTTC. Translated: CASSSLPARTEGGYTF. Full variable domain (rest looked up from reference TRBV11-2 and TRBJ1-2): EAGVAQSPRYKIIEKRQSVAFWCNPISGHATLYWYQQILGQGPKLLIQFQNNGVVDDSQLPKDRFSAERLKGVDSTLKIQPAKLEDSAVYLCASSSLPARTEGGYTFGSGTRLTVV.

V gene TRBV27 combines with J gene TRBJ2-2; 10 nucleotides align to TRBD2. V lost 7 bases and J lost 4; bases outside the gene matches: 12. The germline CDR1 and CDR2 sequences are MNHEY and SMNVEV (reference sequence). The CDR3 contains 17 residues. DNA for the CDR3: TGTGCCAGCACCTCCGGAGCGGGAGGGCCTCTCACCGGGGAGCTGTTTTTT. This sequence encodes CASTSGAGGPLTGELFF.

This clone was seen repeatedly, ten times or more. Other DNA sequences in this specimen translate into the identical CDR3. The chain carries TRBV27 and TRBJ2-7; 9 bases match TRBD2. J was trimmed by 4 bases and V by 1 base; bases with no gene match: 2. This CDR3 region has 14 residues. The germline V gene encodes CDR1 MNHEY and CDR2 SMNVEV (reference sequence). Here the CDR3 DNA reads TGTGCCAGCAGTTTATTGGGACTAGCTTACGAGCAGTACTTC. Amino acids: CASSLLGLAYEQYF.

The V call is TRBV7-9, the J call TRBJ2-1; D unclear. The CDR3 is 15 amino acids. The germline V gene encodes CDR1 SEHNR and CDR2 FQNEAQ (reference sequence). Trimming removed 5 bases at V and 6 bases at J, with 17 bases between. The CDR3 sequence: CASSTLGRSINEQFF. For the CDR3, the DNA is TGTGCCAGCAGCACATTGGGCCGATCAATCAATGAGCAGTTCTTC. The full variable domain, in which reference TRBV7-9 and TRBJ2-1 provide the parts outside the CDR3, is DTGVSQNPRHKITKRGQNVTFRCDPISEHNRLYWYRQTLGQGPEFLTYFQNEAQLEKSRLLSDRFSAERPKGSFSTLEIQRTEQGDSAMYLCASSTLGRSINEQFFGPGTRLTVL.

The CDR3 reads CASSQGESRRGYTF. The CDR3 DNA follows: TGCGCCAGCAGCCAAGGGGAGTCTAGGAGGGGCTACACCTTC. The chain has TRBV4-3 and TRBJ1-2; D call uncertain. The CDR3 has 14 amino acids. Trimming removed 1 base from V and 8 bases from J, with 14 bases in between. CDR1 LGHNA and CDR2 YSLEER come from the germline V gene.

J is TRBJ2-7 and V is TRBV28, with TRBD2 matching 11 bases. Germline CDR1 MDHEN, CDR2 SYDVKM. This CDR3 has 15 amino acids. Losses at the gene ends were 3 bases for V and 3 bases for J; bases not matched to a gene: 4. CDR3 loop: CASSFATSGSYEQYF. In DNA form, the CDR3 reads TGTGCCAGCAGTTTTGCCACTAGCGGGAGCTACGAGCAGTACTTC.

This sequence joins TRBV27 and TRBJ1-2; D unclear. The CDR3 loop spans 13 amino acids. Germline V gene data show CDR1 as MNHEY and CDR2 as SMNVEV (reference sequence). V was pared by 3 bases and J by 6 bases, with 11 bases between. The CDR3 loop is CASSLLPGDGYTF. CDR3 sequence (DNA): TGTGCCAGCAGTTTGCTCCCCGGGGATGGCTACACCTTC.

This chain joins TRBV5-4 and TRBJ2-5, with TRBD2 matching 9 bases. V was pared by 0 bases and J by 2 bases, with 5 bases of the junction left unmatched. Germline CDR1 is SGHNT and CDR2 is YYREEE (reference sequence). This CDR3 is built from 16 residues. CDR3 loop: CASSLELAGAQETQYF. The CDR3 coding sequence is TGTGCCAGCAGCTTGGAACTAGCGGGCGCACAAGAGACCCAGTACTTC. The variable domain in full, completed from reference TRBV5-4 and TRBJ2-5, reads ETGVTQSPTHLIKTRGQQVTLRCSSQSGHNTVSWYQQALGQGPQFIFQYYREEENGRGNFPPRFSGLQFPNYSSELNVNALELDDSALYLCASSLELAGAQETQYFGPGTRLLVL.